This T cell receptor beta chain originates from a study of blood T cell repertoires in COVID-19. About the study: Spain, Italy and the United States supplied samples that represented acute and convalescent COVID-19.

Original handling: Reference gene primer amplification gave estimated nucleated cell counts. Some clones are missing from TCRdb's copy, which holds only in-frame ones; the method was immunoSEQ multiplex PCR. That table gives V, J and clone size, and the DNA gave D and trimming. The sample includes some 150,000 clones, 65% to 85% seen only once; the top ten take under 5%. This clone was recorded once. The CDR3 has 13 residues. The trim removed 8 bases at V and 8 bases at J, leaving 4 bases unmatched. CDR1 MNHEY and CDR2 SVGAGI come from the germline V gene. The sequence was obtained from an older woman with acute or convalescent COVID-19. The specimen was peripheral blood. V and J are TRBV6-5 and TRBJ1-4, with 11 positions matching TRBD1. CDR3 amino acids: CASHGTGGEKLFF. The DNA of the CDR3 is TGTGCCAGCCATGGGACAGGGGGAGAAAAACTGTTTTTT.